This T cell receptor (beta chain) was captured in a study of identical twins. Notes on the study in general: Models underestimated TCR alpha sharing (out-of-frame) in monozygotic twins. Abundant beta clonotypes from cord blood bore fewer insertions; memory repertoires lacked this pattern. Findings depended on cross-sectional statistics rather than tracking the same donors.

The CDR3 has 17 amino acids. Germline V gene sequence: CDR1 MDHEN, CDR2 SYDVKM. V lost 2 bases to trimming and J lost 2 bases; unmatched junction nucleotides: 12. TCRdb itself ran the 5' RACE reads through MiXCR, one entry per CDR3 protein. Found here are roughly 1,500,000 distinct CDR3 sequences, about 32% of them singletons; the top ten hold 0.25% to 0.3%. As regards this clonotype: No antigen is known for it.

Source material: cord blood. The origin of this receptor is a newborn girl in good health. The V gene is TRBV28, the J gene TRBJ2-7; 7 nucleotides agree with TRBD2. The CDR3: CASSLTVTAGLTYEQYF. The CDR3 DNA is TGTGCCAGCAGTTTAACGGTGACAGCGGGGCTAACCTACGAGCAGTACTTC.